This T cell receptor beta chain came from a study of breast tumors, draining lymph nodes, adjacent tissues. This CDR3 contains 10 residues. Trimming shortened V by 2 bases and J by 11 bases, and 7 bases separated the two germline ends. Looked up from germline, CDR1 is MDHEN and CDR2 is SYDVKM. This clonotype was recorded many times. TCRdb ran MiXCR on the multiplex PCR reads and lists one entry per CDR3 protein. The repertoire holds roughly 80,000 distinct CDR3 sequences, with roughly 19% as singletons. The lymph nodes were axillary draining lymph nodes from breast cancer patients. This sequence originates from a female donor with breast cancer. Some clones in this sample may be carry-over from other donors' samples. The V and J genes are TRBV28 and TRBJ2-7; D is unresolved. The source material was axillary lymph node tissue. CDR3 loop: CASSLLLEYF. For the CDR3, the DNA is TGTGCCAGCAGTTTACTACTGGAGTACTTC.